These 20 T cell receptor beta chains originate from one sample sequenced in a study of identical twins. TCRdb reprocessed the 5' RACE reads via MiXCR and lists one record per CDR3 protein. The sample has approximately 700,000 distinct CDR3 sequences, roughly 6.2% seen once. What was sequenced was naive T cells sorted from blood. These receptors all stem from a young man in good health.

In its sample, this clonotype was seen many times. The genes are TRBV27 and TRBJ2-1; TRBD2 aligns across 8 bases. This CDR3 contains 13 residues. V lost 8 bases, J lost 9 bases, and 9 bases stayed unmatched. Germline V CDR1 and CDR2: MNHEY, SMNVEV (reference sequence). The CDR3 DNA sequence: TGTGCCAGCTACATAGCGGGATCGGGTGAGCAGTTCTTC. Its protein product is CASYIAGSGEQFF.

This clonotype was detected ten times or more. The chain combines TRBV29-1 with TRBJ1-1; D is unresolved. From germline, CDR1 is SQVTM and CDR2 ANQGSEA. CDR3 length: 12 amino acids. CDR3 in amino acids: CNAFVNSQQAFF. CDR3 sequence (DNA): TGCAACGCATTTGTAAACAGTCAGCAAGCTTTCTTT.

V usage is TRBV16 and J usage is TRBJ2-7; maybe TRBD2 (6 bases). The CDR3 covers 14 residues. Germline lookup yields CDR1 KGHSY and CDR2 FQNENV. V lost 2 bases to trimming and J lost 0 bases, with 8 bases between them. The CDR3 coding sequence is TGTGCCAGCAGCCAAGGAGGGCTCTCCTACGAGCAGTACTTC. Protein product: CASSQGGLSYEQYF.

This clonotype was recorded many times. The chain is built from TRBV6-4 and TRBJ1-1, with 8 bases that match TRBD1. CDR3 length: 17 amino acids. Trimming at V came to 2 bases and at J to 1 base, leaving 9 bases not matched to a gene. Per the germline V gene, CDR1 is MRHNA and CDR2 is SNTAGT. The CDR3 loop is CASSDLWGQAPNTEAFF. DNA for the CDR3: TGTGCCAGCAGTGACCTCTGGGGACAGGCGCCGAACACTGAAGCTTTCTTT.

J is TRBJ2-7 and V is TRBV29-1; D possibly corresponds to TRBD2 (7 bases). Germline values: CDR1 SQVTM, CDR2 ANQGSEA. The CDR3 is 16 residues long. Trimming removed 5 bases at V and 2 bases at J, with 22 bases between. The CDR3 DNA reads TGCAGCGTTCGGGCCGGGTCGGCGGGGGCCCCCTACGAGCAGTACTTC. As protein: CSVRAGSAGAPYEQYF.

This clonotype showed up many times. The CDR3 is CAIGEKGAEQYF. The CDR3 DNA follows: TGTGCCATCGGGGAGAAAGGAGCCGAGCAGTACTTC. The rearrangement uses TRBV10-3 and TRBJ2-7; a possible D gene is TRBD2 (5 bases). V was cut by 8 bases and J by 6 bases, with 14 bases left in between. The V gene's germline CDR1 is ENHRY and CDR2 SYGVKD. The CDR3 has 12 amino acids.

This clonotype was picked up many times. The rearrangement joins TRBV5-1 to TRBJ2-3, with TRBD2 identical over 10 bases. J gave up 6 bases and V 0 bases, and 4 bases lay outside the gene matches. CDR1 is SGHRS and CDR2 is YFSETQ in the germline V gene. This CDR3 is 15 amino acids long. For the CDR3, the DNA is TGCGCCAGCAGCTTGGAGGGACTAGCGTACGATACGCAGTATTTT. Translation: CASSLEGLAYDTQYF. Full variable domain (rest looked up from reference TRBV5-1 and TRBJ2-3): KAGVTQTPRYLIKTRGQQVTLSCSPISGHRSVSWYQQTPGQGLQFLFEYFSETQRNKGNFPGRFSGRQFSNSRSEMNVSTLELGDSALYLCASSLEGLAYDTQYFGPGTRLTVL.

This clonotype was counted ten times or more. The J gene is TRBJ2-2, the V gene TRBV10-3, with 8 bases identical to TRBD2. This CDR3 has 14 amino acids. The J segment lost 4 bases and the V segment lost 11 bases, leaving 9 bases of the junction unmatched. Germline lookup yields CDR1 ENHRY and CDR2 SYGVKD. CDR3 protein: CASGREGPTGELFF. CDR3 DNA: TGTGCCTCCGGACGGGAGGGCCCCACCGGGGAGCTGTTTTTT.

This clonotype was counted only a few times. V usage is TRBV12-5 and J usage is TRBJ2-1; unclear D gene. The CDR3 is made up of 13 amino acids. Germline loops: CDR1 LGHNT, CDR2 FRNRAP. The V end was cut by 2 bases, the J end by 4 bases, with 6 bases between. CDR3 residues: CASGLFSYNEQFF. CDR3 sequence (DNA): TGTGCTAGTGGTTTGTTTTCTTACAATGAGCAGTTCTTC.

CDR3 region: CASGRDAAGTQYF. The CDR3 DNA is TGCGCCAGCGGGCGGGACGCAGCGGGGACGCAGTATTTT. The chain couples TRBV5-1 to TRBJ2-3; 7 bases map to TRBD2. CDR1 is SGHRS and CDR2 is YFSETQ in the germline V gene. This CDR3 contains 13 residues. The V gene end was trimmed by 7 bases and the J gene end by 9 bases; junction bases not matched to a gene: 11. Based on the CDR3 plus reference TRBV5-1 and TRBJ2-3, the full variable domain is KAGVTQTPRYLIKTRGQQVTLSCSPISGHRSVSWYQQTPGQGLQFLFEYFSETQRNKGNFPGRFSGRQFSNSRSEMNVSTLELGDSALYLCASGRDAAGTQYFGPGTRLTVL.

This clonotype was counted many times. The genes are TRBV12-3 or TRBV12-4 and TRBJ2-4, with 9 nucleotides matching TRBD2. The ends lost 3 bases at V and 1 base at J; junction bases unmatched: 7. The CDR3 has 17 residues. This chain's CDR3 is CASSFLAGDGAKNIQYF. In nucleotides, the CDR3 is TGTGCCAGCAGTTTCTTAGCGGGAGATGGTGCCAAAAACATTCAGTACTTC.

This clonotype showed up many times. J is TRBJ2-7 and V is TRBV7-2; 11 bases fit TRBD2. This CDR3 comprises 16 residues. Germline V gives CDR1 SGHTA, CDR2 FQGNSA. J lost 9 bases, V lost 1 base, and 11 bases had no gene match. CDR3 protein: CASSLGLAGTALGQYF. In nucleotides, the CDR3 is TGTGCCAGCAGCTTAGGACTAGCGGGAACCGCTTTGGGGCAGTACTTC.

This clonotype was counted between two and nine times. This sequence joins TRBV5-1 and TRBJ2-6; D is uncertain. The ends were cut back, 1 base at V and 2 bases at J, with 7 bases in the middle. The CDR3 spans 15 residues. The germline V gene has CDR1 SGHRS and CDR2 YFSETQ. Here the CDR3 reads CASSLQSPGANVLTF. In DNA, the CDR3 is TGCGCCAGCAGCTTGCAGTCTCCTGGGGCCAACGTCCTGACTTTC.

Comments on this clonotype: This may come from a read error, since a much larger clone is one base off. The chain joins TRBV3-1 to TRBJ2-3; unclear D gene. The V end was cut by 0 bases, the J end by 5 bases, with 6 bases between. The V gene's germline CDR1 is LGHDT and CDR2 YNNKEL (reference sequence). The CDR3 is made up of 13 amino acids. The CDR3 here is CASSQDWGDTQYF. In DNA, the CDR3 is TGTGCCAGCAGCCAAGATTGGGGAGATACGCAGTATTTT.

This clonotype showed up many times. The chain employs TRBV28 and TRBJ2-1; 7 nucleotides line up with TRBD1. This CDR3 has 16 residues. J lost 0 bases, V lost 4 bases, and 6 bases had no gene match. From germline, CDR1 is MDHEN and CDR2 SYDVKM. The CDR3 protein is CASSSGTASSYNEQFF. CDR3 sequence (DNA): TGTGCCAGCAGTTCCGGGACAGCCAGCTCCTACAATGAGCAGTTCTTC. Full variable domain (missing parts from reference TRBV28 and TRBJ2-1): DVKVTQSSRYLVKRTGEKVFLECVQDMDHENMFWYRQDPGLGLRLIYFSYDVKMKEKGDIPEGYSVSREKKERFSLILESASTNQTSMYLCASSSGTASSYNEQFFGPGTRLTVL.

At least ten counts were recorded for this clonotype. This chain links TRBV4-3 with TRBJ1-4; D is uncertain. Looked up from germline, CDR1 is LGHNA and CDR2 is YSLEER. CDR3 length: 13 amino acids. V was pared by 2 bases and J by 8 bases, with 9 bases between. The CDR3 reads CASSQPIGEKLFF. CDR3 coding DNA: TGCGCCAGCAGCCAACCCATAGGGGAAAAACTGTTTTTT.

This clonotype was recorded at least ten times. The V gene is TRBV24-1, the J gene TRBJ1-5, with 7 bases matching TRBD1. CDR3 length equals 14 residues. With 6 bases clipped from V and 6 bases from J, the junction kept 7 bases outside the gene matches. The V gene's germline CDR1 is KGHDR and CDR2 SFDVKD. DNA for the CDR3: TGTGCCACCAGTCCTACAGGGGTGAGTCAGCCCCAGCATTTT. It translates to CATSPTGVSQPQHF.

This clonotype was observed a handful of times. The CDR3 region has the DNA TGTGCCAGTAAACCCGGACAGGGGGATTCACCCCTCCACTTT. Translating gives CASKPGQGDSPLHF. The chain carries TRBV12-3 or TRBV12-4 and TRBJ1-6; 10 bases agree with TRBD1. This CDR3 has 14 residues. V dropped 9 bases and J dropped 8; count of bases not matched to a gene: 7.

This clonotype has only a few counts. The chain has TRBV12-3 or TRBV12-4 and TRBJ2-3, with 12 bases that match TRBD2. Trimming took 5 bases from V and 6 from J; bases not matched to a gene: 6. The CDR3 spans 15 residues. The CDR3 bases are TGTGCCAGCAGTCTCCTAGCGGGAGGGTGGGATACGCAGTATTTT. Amino acid sequence: CASSLLAGGWDTQYF.

This clonotype was counted at least ten times. CDR3 in DNA: TGCAGCGTTAGCGGGTCAGGCACCTACGAGCAGTACGTC. Translated: CSVSGSGTYEQYV. J is TRBJ2-7 and V is TRBV29-1, with D perhaps TRBD2 (6 bases). Trimming removed 5 bases at V and 2 bases at J, with 13 bases between. The CDR3 spans 13 residues. Germline V lookup: CDR1 SQVTM, CDR2 ANQGSEA.